The 12 T cell receptor beta chains given below trace back to one sample, sequenced in a study of blood T cell repertoires in COVID-19. This table comes from immunoSEQ multiplex PCR, and its TCRdb copy is limited to in-frame clones, with some not included. The sample has roughly 120,000 clones; 75% to 85% are singletons. The sequenced material came from peripheral blood. Source of these receptors: a woman aged 55-69 years with acute or convalescent COVID-19.

This rearrangement joins TRBV6-4 to TRBJ1-4; D may be TRBD1 (6 bases). The CDR3 spans 15 residues. The V gene's germline CDR1 is MRHNA and CDR2 SNTAGT. Trimming removed 2 bases from V and 4 bases from J, with 11 bases in between. CDR3: CASSDADRFNEKLFF. CDR3 coding DNA: TGTGCCAGCAGTGACGCGGACAGATTTAATGAAAAACTGTTTTTT.

J is TRBJ1-2 and V is TRBV12-3 or TRBV12-4; D is unresolved. The CDR3 consists of 13 residues. V was trimmed by 2 bases and J by 5 bases, leaving 9 bases between them. CDR3 sequence: CASSLRGAYGYTF. CDR3 coding DNA: TGTGCCAGCAGTTTACGGGGAGCATATGGCTACACCTTC.

DNA for the CDR3: TGTGCCAGCAGCTCCCGACAGGGGTCGTCAGCTTTCTTT. Translating gives CASSSRQGSSAFF. The chain carries TRBV11-3 and TRBJ1-1; TRBD1 aligns across 8 bases. In germline, CDR1 is SGHNT, CDR2 YENEEA. The CDR3 loop spans 13 amino acids. The ends lost 4 bases at V and 10 bases at J; junction bases unmatched: 8. The full variable domain, in which reference TRBV11-3 and TRBJ1-1 provide the parts outside the CDR3, is EAGVVQSPRYKIIEKKQPVAFWCNPISGHNTLYWYLQNLGQGPELLIRYENEEAVDDSQLPKDRFSAERLKGVDSTLKIQPAELGDSAVYLCASSSRQGSSAFFGQGTRLTVV.

The chain uses TRBV19 and TRBJ1-4; perhaps TRBD1 as D (5 bases). The CDR3 runs to 16 residues. V was clipped by 7 bases and J by 0 bases, with 15 bases between them. CDR1 is LNHDA, CDR2 SQIVND, per germline (reference sequence). The CDR3 sequence: CASTLTQGTTNEKLFF. CDR3 in DNA: TGTGCCAGTACCCTAACTCAGGGAACAACTAATGAAAAACTGTTTTTT.

Details on this clone: The sample has other DNA sequences that encode this CDR3 too. The chain joins TRBV2 to TRBJ2-2; TRBD1 aligns across 10 bases. Trimming removed 6 bases from V and 4 bases from J; junction bases left unmatched: 5. Germline V gene lookup returns CDR1 SNHLY and CDR2 FYNNEI. This CDR3 spans 15 amino acids. The CDR3 DNA reads as TGTGCCAGCAGGGCCGGGACAGGGGTCACCGGGGAGCTGTTTTTT. It specifies CASRAGTGVTGELFF.

The chain combines TRBV24-1 with TRBJ2-7; 7 bases fit TRBD1. V lost 1 base, J lost 5 bases, and 10 bases stayed unmatched. Germline values: CDR1 KGHDR, CDR2 SFDVKD. There are 16 residues in the CDR3. The CDR3 loop reads CATSDFKGQGVDEQYF. CDR3 bases: TGTGCCACCAGTGATTTTAAGGGCCAGGGGGTGGACGAGCAGTACTTC.

This chain connects TRBV27 to TRBJ2-1; D uncertain. V was pared by 5 bases and J by 10 bases, with 9 bases between. This CDR3 spans 11 amino acids. Germline CDR1 MNHEY, CDR2 SMNVEV (reference sequence). CDR3 sequence: CASSGLSEQFF. The DNA of the CDR3 is TGTGCCAGCAGTGGGCTTTCCGAGCAGTTCTTC.

V and J are TRBV18 and TRBJ2-3; D call uncertain. Looked up from germline, CDR1 is KGHSH and CDR2 is LQKENI. The CDR3 contains 14 residues. The V end lost 0 bases, the J end lost 1 base, and 5 bases lay between the germline ends. CDR3 nucleotide sequence: TGTGCCAGCTCACCACCAACTGGCACAGATACGCAGTATTTT. Amino acids: CASSPPTGTDTQYF.

CDR3 sequence (DNA): TGTGCCAGCAGCCCGGCAGGGGAAGCTTTCTTT. It encodes CASSPAGEAFF. The chain carries TRBV11-2 and TRBJ1-1; perhaps TRBD1 as D (5 bases). Trimming took 5 bases from V and 8 from J, leaving 9 bases between them. CDR3 size: 11 residues. The V gene's germline CDR1 is SGHAT and CDR2 FQNNGV. Variable domain in full (rest from reference TRBV11-2 and TRBJ1-1): EAGVAQSPRYKIIEKRQSVAFWCNPISGHATLYWYQQILGQGPKLLIQFQNNGVVDDSQLPKDRFSAERLKGVDSTLKIQPAKLEDSAVYLCASSPAGEAFFGQGTRLTVV.

The chain employs TRBV19 and TRBJ2-1; a weak D match, TRBD2 (6 bases). This CDR3 contains 16 residues. From germline, CDR1 is LNHDA and CDR2 SQIVND (reference sequence). The germline V and J ends were trimmed by 3 bases and 4 bases, with 16 bases remaining between them. The CDR3 sequence is CASSMREVGRYNEQFF. CDR3 coding DNA: TGTGCCAGTAGTATGAGGGAGGTAGGCCGATACAATGAGCAGTTCTTC.

The chain combines TRBV7-3 with TRBJ2-1; tentative D call: TRBD1 (6 bases). Trimming took 5 bases from V and 5 from J, leaving 10 bases between them. This CDR3 has 13 amino acids. Germline assignment: CDR1 SGHTA and CDR2 FQGTGA. Here the CDR3 DNA reads TGTGCCAGCAGCGCAGGGGCGGACAATGAGCAGTTCTTC. Its protein is CASSAGADNEQFF.

The V call is TRBV5-5, the J call TRBJ2-7; the match to TRBD2 covers 7 bases. Trimming removed 4 bases from V and 4 bases from J; junction bases left unmatched: 8. The CDR3 runs to 14 residues. Germline CDR1 SGHKS, CDR2 YYEKEE (reference sequence). The CDR3 is CASSEAGILYEQYF. CDR3 sequence (DNA): TGTGCCAGCAGCGAAGCGGGGATACTTTACGAGCAGTACTTC.